Below, 3 T cell receptor beta chains from the same sample are listed, as sequenced in a study of identifying expanded T cells in peripheral blood. The repertoire was sequenced with immunoSEQ multiplex PCR; TCRdb's copy has only in-frame clones and lacks some. The sample includes some 70,000 clones, almost 90% seen only once; the top ten take 2.5% to 3.5%. Sequencing used blood. Receptor source: a person aged 18 to 69 in good health.

The chain joins TRBV5-6 to TRBJ1-6; perhaps TRBD1 as D (6 bases). Germline V gene lookup returns CDR1 SGHDT and CDR2 YYEEEE. V was trimmed by 4 bases and J by 7 bases, leaving 15 bases between them. The CDR3 extends over 15 amino acids. The CDR3 is CASSPDTGINSPLHF. The CDR3 DNA reads TGTGCCAGCAGCCCAGACACAGGGATCAATTCACCCCTCCACTTT.

The table lists this clone with a count of one. J is TRBJ1-5 and V is TRBV19; D might be TRBD1 (5 bases). Germline CDR1 reads LNHDA; CDR2 reads SQIVND (reference sequence). V was pared by 3 bases and J by 3 bases, with 12 bases between. The CDR3 totals 15 residues. The CDR3 sequence is CASSMGGWNNQPQHF. The CDR3 region has the DNA TGTGCCAGTAGTATGGGGGGATGGAACAATCAGCCCCAGCATTTT.

This clone turned up a few times. The rearrangement joins TRBV5-6 to TRBJ2-1; D perhaps matches TRBD2 (6 bases). This CDR3 spans 12 amino acids. Germline loops: CDR1 SGHDT, CDR2 YYEEEE. Trimming left V 2 bases short and J 13 bases short, with 13 bases between. The CDR3 is CASSFLAAHQFF. CDR3 in DNA: TGTGCCAGCAGCTTCTTAGCGGCCCATCAGTTCTTC.